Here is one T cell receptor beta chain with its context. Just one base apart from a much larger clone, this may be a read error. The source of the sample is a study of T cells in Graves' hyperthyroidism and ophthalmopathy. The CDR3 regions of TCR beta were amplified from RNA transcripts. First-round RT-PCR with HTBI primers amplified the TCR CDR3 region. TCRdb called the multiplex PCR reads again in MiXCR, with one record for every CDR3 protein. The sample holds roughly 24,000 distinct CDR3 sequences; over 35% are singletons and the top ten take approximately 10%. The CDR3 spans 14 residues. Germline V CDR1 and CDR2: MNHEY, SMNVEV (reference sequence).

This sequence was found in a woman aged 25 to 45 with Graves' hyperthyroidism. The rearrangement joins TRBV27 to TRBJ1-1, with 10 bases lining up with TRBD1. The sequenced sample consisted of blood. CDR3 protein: CASRTGGQNTEACF. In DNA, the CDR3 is TGTGCCAGCAGGACAGGGGGCCAGAACACTGAAGCTTGCTTT.